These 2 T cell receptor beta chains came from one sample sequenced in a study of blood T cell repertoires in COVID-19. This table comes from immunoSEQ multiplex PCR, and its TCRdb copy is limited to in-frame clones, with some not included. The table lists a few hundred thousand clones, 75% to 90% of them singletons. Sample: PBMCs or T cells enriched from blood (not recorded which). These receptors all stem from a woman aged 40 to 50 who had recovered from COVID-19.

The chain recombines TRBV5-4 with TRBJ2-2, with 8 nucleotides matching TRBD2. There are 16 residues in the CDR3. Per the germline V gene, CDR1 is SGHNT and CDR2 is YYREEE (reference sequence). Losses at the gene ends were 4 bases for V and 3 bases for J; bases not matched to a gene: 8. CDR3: CASSELLAEYTGELFF. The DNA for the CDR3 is TGTGCCAGCAGCGAATTACTAGCGGAATACACCGGGGAGCTGTTTTTT. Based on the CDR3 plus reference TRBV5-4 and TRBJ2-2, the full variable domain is ETGVTQSPTHLIKTRGQQVTLRCSSQSGHNTVSWYQQALGQGPQFIFQYYREEENGRGNFPPRFSGLQFPNYSSELNVNALELDDSALYLCASSELLAEYTGELFFGEGSRLTVL.

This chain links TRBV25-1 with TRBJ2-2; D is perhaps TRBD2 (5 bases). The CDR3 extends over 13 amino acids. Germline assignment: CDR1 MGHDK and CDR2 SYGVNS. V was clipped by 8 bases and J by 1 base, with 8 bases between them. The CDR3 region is CASRRENTGELFF. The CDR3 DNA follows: TGTGCCAGCCGACGGGAGAACACCGGGGAGCTGTTTTTT.